A selection of T cell receptor beta chains follows, all from one sample in a study of T-cell memory formation after mild COVID-19. Each CDR3 protein is one row after TCRdb ran MiXCR on the 5' RACE reads. The table includes hundreds of thousands of distinct CDR3 sequences, roughly 8% detected once. Sequencing was done on a sample of PBMCs or a T cell subset sorted from them (not recorded which). Source of these receptors: a man in his late teens or twenties who had mild COVID-19 (a few samples of this study predate the infection). Cell type and time point are not known. The conserved cysteine and the conserved F or W are not part of the CDR3 here. The order of the fields is clone size, V gene, J gene, CDR3 protein. Clone size appears in some rows only: once, few, many, or a class for an expanded clone.

size: .; V: TRBV7-8; J: TRBJ2-5; CDR3: ASSSLGDQETQY
size: .; V: TRBV3-1; J: TRBJ2-3; CDR3: ASSQGRLTDTQY
size: .; V: TRBV20-1; J: TRBJ2-2; CDR3: SARDLLRGADGELF
size: many; V: TRBV11-2; J: TRBJ2-1; CDR3: ASSLDRHRRNEQF
size: many; V: TRBV3-1; J: TRBJ1-6; CDR3: ASSQDPGSPLH
size: .; V: TRBV3-1; J: TRBJ2-4; CDR3: ASSRGVGNIQY
size: many; V: TRBV7-2; J: TRBJ2-3; CDR3: ASSSHETSSGGSTDTQY
size: once; V: TRBV9; J: TRBJ2-3; CDR3: ASSASGGAELTDTQY
size: few; V: TRBV5-1; J: TRBJ2-3; CDR3: ASSPRRVGERTDTQY
size: .; V: TRBV15; J: TRBJ1-5; CDR3: ATSRDRQPQH
size: many; V: TRBV7-8; J: TRBJ1-2; CDR3: ASSTGPQGYGYT
size: .; V: TRBV19; J: TRBJ1-1; CDR3: ASSIAGLNTEAF
size: few; V: TRBV7-2; J: TRBJ2-3; CDR3: ASILASSTDTQY
size: .; V: TRBV7-8; J: TRBJ2-7; CDR3: ASSLETGATYEQY
size: .; V: TRBV12-3/TRBV12-4; J: TRBJ2-1; CDR3: ASTTTGYEKF
size: .; V: TRBV27; J: TRBJ1-5; CDR3: ASSLSWGWQPQH
size: few; V: TRBV5-1; J: TRBJ2-1; CDR3: ASSSVTNNEQF
size: .; V: TRBV4-2; J: TRBJ2-5; CDR3: ASSRGGDRAKETQY
size: few; V: TRBV20-1; J: TRBJ2-2; CDR3: SASRTGYTGELF
size: .; V: TRBV5-1; J: TRBJ2-3; CDR3: ASSFQTSGVTDTQY
size: few; V: TRBV4-1; J: TRBJ2-1; CDR3: ASSQGLAGGSYNEQF
size: .; V: TRBV11-2; J: TRBJ2-2; CDR3: ASRQLNTGELF
size: few; V: TRBV7-9; J: TRBJ2-5; CDR3: ASSSDREETQY
size: many; V: TRBV18; J: TRBJ2-1; CDR3: ASSPAVGYNNEQF
size: few; V: TRBV11-2; J: TRBJ2-4; CDR3: ASSSTRTLDIQY
size: many; V: TRBV5-1; J: TRBJ2-3; CDR3: ASSRGSNTDTQY
size: many; V: TRBV11-2; J: TRBJ1-1; CDR3: ASSLHGGRDVTEAF
size: few; V: TRBV6-5; J: TRBJ2-1; CDR3: ASRRVAPYNEQF
size: many; V: TRBV7-2; J: TRBJ2-7; CDR3: ASSPRQGSYEQY
size: few; V: TRBV29-1; J: TRBJ2-3; CDR3: SAAGEDTQY
size: many; V: TRBV7-3; J: TRBJ2-7; CDR3: ASSLQGGYEQY
size: few; V: TRBV5-6; J: TRBJ1-2; CDR3: ASGRRDRGYYGYT
size: few; V: TRBV6-6; J: TRBJ2-1; CDR3: ASSYGYNEQF
size: .; V: TRBV7-2; J: TRBJ2-7; CDR3: ASSLGPRPVDEQY
size: few; V: TRBV12-3/TRBV12-4; J: TRBJ1-5; CDR3: ASSFGTGNQPQH
size: many; V: TRBV5-1; J: TRBJ2-3; CDR3: ASSLPGTVEDTQY
size: many; V: TRBV4-2; J: TRBJ2-3; CDR3: ASSPRQGRTDTQY
size: .; V: TRBV20-1; J: TRBJ2-5; CDR3: SARGGPQETQY
size: few; V: TRBV5-1; J: TRBJ2-1; CDR3: ASSLSIAGGQF
size: .; V: TRBV7-9; J: TRBJ2-7; CDR3: ASSRQGLRDEQY
size: .; V: TRBV7-9; J: TRBJ1-1; CDR3: ASSYDRLGEAF
size: .; V: TRBV7-2; J: TRBJ1-1; CDR3: ASSLGQRTEAF
size: .; V: TRBV3-1; J: TRBJ2-5; CDR3: ASSQVDGQTQY
size: .; V: TRBV7-2; J: TRBJ1-2; CDR3: ASSLALQGNYGYT
size: .; V: TRBV4-3; J: TRBJ1-1; CDR3: ASSLYDRGNTEAF